The 5 T cell receptor beta chains below were found in one sample sequenced in a study of T cells after posttransplantation cyclophosphamide. A marrow graft followed busulfan-fludarabine conditioning, with cyclophosphamide on days +3 and +4. The repertoire was sequenced with immunoSEQ multiplex PCR; TCRdb's copy has only in-frame clones and lacks some. The profile covers 20,000 or so clones, with approximately 74% appearing a single time and 25% to 35% taken by the ten largest. Sequenced here: PBMCs, sampled after an allogeneic stem cell transplant with post-transplant cyclophosphamide. These receptor sequences come from a male patient aged 25 to 39 who received an allogeneic stem cell transplant from a related donor, was CMV-positive, and had acute GVHD only. These T cells may partly come from the graft donor.

The genes are TRBV25-1 and TRBJ2-7; TRBD1 might be the D (5 bases). Germline CDR1 reads MGHDK; CDR2 reads SYGVNS. This CDR3 is built from 13 residues. V was shortened by 2 bases and J by 1 base, with 6 bases between the two germline ends. CDR3 nucleotide sequence: TGTGCCAGCAGTGAACAGGGTTCCTACGAGCAGTACTTC. Encoded protein: CASSEQGSYEQYF.

V gene TRBV11-3 combines with J gene TRBJ1-3, with TRBD1 matching over 7 bases. CDR3 size: 14 residues. Trimming removed 5 bases from V and 2 bases from J; junction bases left unmatched: 3. Germline V gene lookup returns CDR1 SGHNT and CDR2 YENEEA. CDR3 sequence reads: CASSRTGTGNTIYF. The DNA for the CDR3 is TGTGCCAGCAGCCGGACAGGAACTGGAAACACCATATATTTT.

This chain links TRBV10-1 with TRBJ1-2, with a tentative D call TRBD1 (5 bases). CDR3 length: 17 residues. V lost 0 bases, J lost 5 bases, and 19 bases lay in between. Germline values: CDR1 WNHNN, CDR2 SYGVQD (reference sequence). CDR3 loop: CASSESGGERALYGYTF. For the CDR3, the DNA is TGCGCCAGCAGTGAGTCCGGGGGGGAACGAGCTCTTTATGGCTACACCTTC.

V is TRBV5-1 and J is TRBJ1-5, with 9 bases fitting TRBD1. CDR3 length equals 16 residues. Germline values: CDR1 SGHRS, CDR2 YFSETQ. V lost 0 bases and J lost 8; bases outside the gene matches: 9. DNA of the CDR3: TGCGCCAGCAGCTTGGGTCCAACAGGGGGCGGGGAGCCCCAGCATTTT. Protein sequence: CASSLGPTGGGEPQHF.

V is TRBV19 and J is TRBJ1-1, with 7 bases fitting TRBD1. Germline values: CDR1 LNHDA, CDR2 SQIVND (reference sequence). V dropped 10 bases and J dropped 7; count of bases not matched to a gene: 9. The CDR3 is made up of 12 amino acids. CDR3 sequence (DNA): TGTGCCATCATCCGGGACAGCAATGAAGCTTTCTTT. Its translation is CAIIRDSNEAFF.